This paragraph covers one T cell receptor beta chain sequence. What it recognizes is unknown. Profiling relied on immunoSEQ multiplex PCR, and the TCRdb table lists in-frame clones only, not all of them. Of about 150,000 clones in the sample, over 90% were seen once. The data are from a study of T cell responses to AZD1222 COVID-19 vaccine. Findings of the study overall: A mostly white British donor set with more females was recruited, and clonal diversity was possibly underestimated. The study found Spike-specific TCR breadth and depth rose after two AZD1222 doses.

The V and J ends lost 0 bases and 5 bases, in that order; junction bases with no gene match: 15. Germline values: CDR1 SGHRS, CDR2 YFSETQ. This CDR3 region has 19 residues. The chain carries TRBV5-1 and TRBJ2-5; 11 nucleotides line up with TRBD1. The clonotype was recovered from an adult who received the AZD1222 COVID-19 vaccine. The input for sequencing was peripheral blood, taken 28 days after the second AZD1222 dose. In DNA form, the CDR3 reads TGCGCCAGCAGCTTGGTTCCAATGACCGGGACAGGGGGACGGGAGACCCAGTACTTC. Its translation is CASSLVPMTGTGGRETQYF.